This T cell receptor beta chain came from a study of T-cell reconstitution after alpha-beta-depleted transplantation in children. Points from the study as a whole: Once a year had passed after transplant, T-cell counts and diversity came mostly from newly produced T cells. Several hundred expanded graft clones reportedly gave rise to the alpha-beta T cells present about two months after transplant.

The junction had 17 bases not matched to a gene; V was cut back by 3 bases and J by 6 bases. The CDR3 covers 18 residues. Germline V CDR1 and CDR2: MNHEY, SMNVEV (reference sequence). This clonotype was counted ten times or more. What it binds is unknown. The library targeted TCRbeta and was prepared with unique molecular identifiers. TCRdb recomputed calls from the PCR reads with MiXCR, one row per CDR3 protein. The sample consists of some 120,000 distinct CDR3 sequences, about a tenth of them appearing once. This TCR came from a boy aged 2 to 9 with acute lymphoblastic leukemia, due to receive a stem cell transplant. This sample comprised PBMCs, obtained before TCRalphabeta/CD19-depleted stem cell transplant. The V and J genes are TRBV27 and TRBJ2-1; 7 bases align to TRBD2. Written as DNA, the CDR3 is TGTGCCAGCAGTTTGCGCCCAGTAGTGGAGCGGGATATCAATGAGCAGTTCTTC. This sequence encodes CASSLRPVVERDINEQFF.